The 2 T cell receptor beta chains presented below share a single source sample, sequenced in a study of cytomegalovirus exposure and HLA in healthy donors (dated by TCRdb to between 2016 and 2019). The library came from the immunoSEQ multiplex PCR assay. A mixture of 60 forward primers for TCR Vbeta segments and 13 reverse primers for TCR Jbeta segments was used in the multiplex PCR. TCRdb obtained this table from immuneACCESS and retained in-frame rearrangements with V and J assigned. These tables miss some clones; where compared with another copy, unresolved V genes account for less than half of the shortfall, and the remainder is unexplained. This sample lists approximately 170,000 clones; 70% to 90% were detected once. Jointly, the top ten make up around 0.8% of the sample. The sample taken for sequencing was PBMCs. The source of these receptors is a woman under 30 in good health and CMV-seronegative.

The rearrangement joins TRBV10-3 to TRBJ1-2, with D possibly being TRBD1 (5 bases). Trimming left V 1 base short and J 2 bases short, with 17 bases between. The CDR3 sequence is 17 residues long. The V gene's germline CDR1 is ENHRY and CDR2 SYGVKD. The CDR3 protein is CAISEFGGAPRNYGYTF. The DNA of the CDR3 is TGTGCCATCAGTGAGTTCGGTGGGGCCCCGAGGAACTATGGCTACACCTTC.

V gene TRBV13 combines with J gene TRBJ1-4, with unresolved D. CDR1 and CDR2 (germline): PRHDT, FYEKMQ (reference sequence). V dropped 2 bases and J dropped 3 bases, with 13 bases sitting between them. CDR3 length equals 16 residues. The CDR3 DNA is TGTGCCAGCAGCTTAAGACTCTCCGGGGCTAATGAAAAACTGTTTTTT. Translated, it gives CASSLRLSGANEKLFF.